Many counts were recorded for the clone carrying this T cell receptor (beta chain). Its antigen is not identified. Authors' analysis steps: With a range of roughly 23,224 to 690,600, the median per sample was 95,638 TCRs. TCRdb fed the RACE reads into MiXCR, producing one record per CDR3 protein. TCRdb, rather than the study authors, made the V and J calls. The sample yields about 55,000 distinct CDR3 sequences, about 10% seen once. This sample is drawn from a study of human T cells and chemical hapten exposure. Study-level findings and limits: The presence of alopecia in the donors means their immune response may differ from healthy people's. Controls had significantly fewer large CDR3 similarity clusters than were formed by expanded TCRs.

Time point specified: patch test 2, 6 weeks after DPC sensitization. Treatment here: therapeutic diphenylcyclopropenone sensitization with weekly scalp DPC. This sequence was found in a woman between 45 and 65 years old with alopecia areata. Some clones in this sample may be carry-over from other donors' samples. Sample: whole blood, taken in connection with sensitization to the hapten diphenylcyclopropenone (DPC).

DNA for the CDR3: TGTGCCAGCAGTTCAAGCCTCAGTTTCATAAATGAGCAGTTCTTC. Its translation is CASSSSLSFINEQFF. This chain connects TRBV7-7 to TRBJ2-1, with D uncertain. Germline V lookup: CDR1 SSHAT, CDR2 FNYEAQ (reference sequence). This CDR3 region has 15 residues. The V gene lost 6 bases and the J gene lost 7 bases, with 19 bases spanning the gap. Full variable domain (outside the CDR3, taken from reference TRBV7-7 and TRBJ2-1): GAGVSQSPRYKVTKRGQDVTLRCDPISSHATLYWYQQALGQGPEFLTYFNYEAQPDKSGLPSDRFSAERPEGSISTLTIQRTEQRDSAMYRCASSSSLSFINEQFFGPGTRLTVL.